Listed here are 5 T cell receptor beta chains from one sample, sequenced in a study of regulatory T cells in long-lasting Graves disease. Time point given: newly diagnosed GD, antithyroid drugs for less than 3 months. After RNA was extracted from PBMCs, the TCR library was made from it. Relying on iRepertoire HTBI primers and Arm-PCR of CDR3 regions, the team built TCR beta libraries. TCRdb redid the calling of the multiplex PCR reads with MiXCR, one entry per CDR3 protein. The sample holds a few hundred thousand distinct CDR3 sequences, over 15% seen once. This sample was shared with a second study, whose subject was T cells in Graves' hyperthyroidism and ophthalmopathy.

Specimen: peripheral blood mononuclear cells (PBMCs), collected at new diagnosis, from a patient treated with antithyroid drugs. These receptor sequences come from a man aged 40-49 years with Graves disease.

This clonotype has a handful of counts. The V gene is TRBV7-6, the J gene TRBJ1-4; D may be TRBD1 (6 bases). The CDR3 consists of 16 residues. V was trimmed by 0 bases and J by 7 bases, leaving 15 bases between them. Germline V gives CDR1 SGHVS, CDR2 FNYEAQ. CDR3 loop: CASSLAWGRGSEKLFF. CDR3 bases: TGTGCCAGCAGCTTAGCGTGGGGCAGGGGAAGTGAAAAACTGTTTTTT.

This clonotype was observed a handful of times. The chain couples TRBV25-1 to TRBJ2-5; D is perhaps TRBD1 (5 bases). Germline V CDR1 and CDR2: MGHDK, SYGVNS. The length of the CDR3 is 15 residues. V was pared by 3 bases and J by 3 bases, with 14 bases between. The CDR3 is CASSDPGFSKETQYF. The CDR3 region has the DNA TGTGCCAGCAGTGATCCAGGGTTTTCCAAAGAGACCCAGTACTTC.

This clonotype was detected many times. The V gene is TRBV7-2, the J gene TRBJ1-6; D remains unclear. Germline V gene data show CDR1 as SGHTA and CDR2 as FQGNSA. The CDR3 has 16 residues. Trimming removed 4 bases at V and 0 bases at J, with 10 bases between. Here the CDR3 DNA reads TGTGCCAGCAGCTCCAAGGGTAGCTCCTATAATTCACCCCTCCACTTT. Amino acid sequence: CASSSKGSSYNSPLHF.

At least ten counts were recorded for this clonotype. The CDR3 here is CASSQDRGSYNEQFF. For the CDR3, the DNA is TGTGCCAGCTCACAGGACAGGGGTTCCTACAATGAGCAGTTCTTC. The J gene is TRBJ2-1, the V gene TRBV18, with TRBD1 matching over 9 bases. Germline CDR1 reads KGHSH; CDR2 reads LQKENI. The CDR3 totals 15 residues. The V segment lost 4 bases and the J segment 1 base; nucleotides outside the gene matches: 2.

This clonotype was observed at least ten times. The chain carries TRBV9 and TRBJ1-1; no clear D. Trimming took off 0 bases at V and 4 bases at J, with 10 bases between the two ends. The CDR3 loop spans 14 amino acids. Germline V gene sequence: CDR1 SGDLS, CDR2 YYNGEE. The CDR3 coding sequence is TGTGCCAGCAGCGTAGCTGTTGCGAGCACTGAAGCTTTCTTT. Translating it yields CASSVAVASTEAFF. Variable domain in full (rest from reference TRBV9 and TRBJ1-1): DSGVTQTPKHLITATGQRVTLRCSPRSGDLSVYWYQQSLDQGLQFLIQYYNGEERAKGNILERFSAQQFPDLHSELNLSSLELGDSALYFCASSVAVASTEAFFGQGTRLTVV.